The entry that follows covers one T cell receptor (beta chain) sequence. The data derive from a study of blood T cells in healthy people across ages. This CDR3 region has 12 residues. The ends were cut back, 2 bases at V and 7 bases at J, with 8 bases in the middle. Germline CDR1 and CDR2: MNHEY and SVGAGI. The authors drew roughly 9.8 milliliters of peripheral blood from each donor. PCR was performed a second time for about 6 to 12 cycles using a sample-barcoded 5' primer and a J-beta primer mix. TCRdb itself ran the 5' RACE reads through MiXCR, one entry per CDR3 protein. This sample yields fewer than 1,200,000 distinct CDR3 sequences, of which approximately 26% are seen a single time; 0.65% to 0.95% belongs to the top ten. This sample was shared with a second study, whose subject was T cells of mothers and their children. This second report adds: Barcodes for each sample and 2-4 random nucleotides were added by the M1S primer used in the second PCR. Sequencing returned over 9.5 million TCR beta CDR3 reads per mother and several million per child. Within related and unrelated pairs, thymic selection shapes TCR recombination output in a similar way.

The clonotype comes from a girl aged 2 to 10 in good health. This chain links TRBV6-5 with TRBJ1-1, with D unclear. Sequenced material: blood. CDR3 region: CASSYAVGEAFF. The CDR3 nucleotides read TGTGCCAGCAGTTACGCCGTGGGTGAAGCTTTCTTT.